The 5 T cell receptor beta chains below all came from one sample that was sequenced in a study of radiation and T cells in renal cell carcinoma. Some clones are missing from TCRdb's copy, which holds only in-frame ones; the method was immunoSEQ multiplex PCR. The table shows roughly 14,000 clones, with roughly 58% occurring only once. Treatment indicated: treatment-naive control, cytoreductive nephrectomy. The sample in question was tumor tissue, obtained from a patient whose treatment was nephrectomy without radiotherapy. All receptors derive from a man aged 55 to 70 with renal cell carcinoma.

The J gene is TRBJ2-5, the V gene TRBV10-3; D gene uncertain. The assigned J gene may be wrong: the sequence end matches TRBJ2-7 better. Germline CDR1 is ENHRY and CDR2 is SYGVKD. This CDR3 is 15 amino acids long. The CDR3 DNA sequence: TGTGCCATCAGTGAGGTAAGGCGGACCCCCTACGAGCAGTACTTC. It translates to CAISEVRRTPYEQYF.

The genes are TRBV5-1 and TRBJ1-2, with TRBD1 matching over 9 bases. Trimming cost V 4 bases and J 7 bases; bases outside gene matches: 8. The germline CDR1 and CDR2 sequences are SGHRS and YFSETQ. CDR3 length: 14 amino acids. The chain's CDR3 is CASSLRQGGGGYTF. CDR3 coding DNA: TGCGCCAGCAGCCTGAGACAGGGGGGAGGTGGCTACACCTTC. Combining the CDR3 with reference TRBV5-1 and TRBJ1-2 gives the whole variable domain KAGVTQTPRYLIKTRGQQVTLSCSPISGHRSVSWYQQTPGQGLQFLFEYFSETQRNKGNFPGRFSGRQFSNSRSEMNVSTLELGDSALYLCASSLRQGGGGYTFGSGTRLTVV.

In its sample, this clone was seen once. The chain combines TRBV30 with TRBJ1-3; the match to TRBD1 covers 9 bases. Germline trimming cut 2 bases from V and 0 bases from J; bases unmatched to any gene: 2. The germline V gene has CDR1 GTSNPN and CDR2 SVGIG (reference sequence). The CDR3 loop spans 15 amino acids. The CDR3 region has the DNA TGTGCCTGGAGTCGGACAGGGGTCTCTGGAAACACCATATATTTT. It codes for CAWSRTGVSGNTIYF.

Only a few counts were recorded for this clone. V is TRBV18 and J is TRBJ2-2; a possible D gene is TRBD1 (6 bases). CDR1 KGHSH and CDR2 LQKENI come from the germline V gene. This CDR3 region has 16 residues. V was clipped by 3 bases and J by 1 base, with 12 bases between them. CDR3 loop: CASSPEDSMNTGELFF. CDR3 sequence (DNA): TGTGCCAGCTCACCTGAGGACAGTATGAACACCGGGGAGCTGTTTTTT.

This clone was observed a few times. CDR3 in DNA: TGTGCTAGTGGTTTGGTACCCCCCCGTTTCGGGACAGGGGCCACCTTACCTAACACCGGGGAGCTGTTTTTT. Translation gives CASGLVPPRFGTGATLPNTGELFF. The chain uses TRBV12-5 and TRBJ2-2, with 10 bases lining up with TRBD1. The CDR3 has 24 amino acids. Trimming at V came to 0 bases and at J to 2 bases, leaving 24 bases not matched to a gene. Looked up from germline, CDR1 is LGHNT and CDR2 is FRNRAP.